These 24 T cell receptor beta chains were sequenced from one sample in a study of T cells in Graves' hyperthyroidism and ophthalmopathy. Using RNA transcripts as the source, TCR beta CDR3 regions were amplified. HTBI primers were the set used in a first-round RT-PCR of the TCR CDR3. Each CDR3 protein gets one entry after TCRdb re-called the multiplex PCR reads with MiXCR. The sample shows under 350,000 distinct CDR3 sequences, about 20% of them seen only once. The specimen was blood. These receptors came from a woman aged 45-65 years with Graves' hyperthyroidism.

In this sample, this clonotype turned up a few times. The rearrangement uses TRBV15 and TRBJ2-1; 9 nucleotides line up with TRBD2. This CDR3 comprises 16 residues. V shed 0 bases and J 7 bases; nucleotides not matched to a gene: 7. Germline loops: CDR1 LNHNV, CDR2 YYDKDF (reference sequence). The CDR3 reads CATSRDTGLAGNEQFF. The CDR3 DNA follows: TGTGCCACCAGCAGAGATACGGGACTAGCTGGAAATGAGCAGTTCTTC. The full variable domain, completed using reference TRBV15 and TRBJ2-1, is DAMVIQNPRYQVTQFGKPVTLSCSQTLNHNVMYWYQQKSSQAPKLLFHYYDKDFNNEADTPDNFQSRRPNTSFCFLDIRSPGLGDTAMYLCATSRDTGLAGNEQFFGPGTRLTVL.

V gene TRBV2 combines with J gene TRBJ1-1, with 8 bases aligning to TRBD1. The CDR3 totals 11 residues. Trimming cost V 4 bases and J 8 bases; bases outside gene matches: 0. Per germline, CDR1 SNHLY and CDR2 FYNNEI. CDR3 coding DNA: TGTGCCAGCAGTGGGACAGGGGAAGCTTTCTTT. Translation: CASSGTGEAFF.

At least ten counts were recorded for this clonotype. The V call is TRBV12-3 or TRBV12-4, the J call TRBJ2-5, with a possible D match to TRBD1 (6 bases). V gave up 5 bases and J gave up 5 bases, with 21 bases separating them. CDR3 size: 16 residues. The CDR3 DNA reads TGTGCCAGCAGTCCCGGGACACTCTGGGCGAAGGAGACCCAGTACTTC. It is translated as CASSPGTLWAKETQYF.

This clonotype was seen many times. CDR3 protein: CSARDSVETQYF. The DNA for the CDR3 is TGCAGTGCTAGAGATTCGGTCGAGACCCAGTACTTC. The genes are TRBV20-1 and TRBJ2-5; D unclear. The V gene's germline CDR1 is DFQATT and CDR2 SNEGSKA (reference sequence). This CDR3 has 12 residues. V was clipped by 0 bases and J by 5 bases, with 7 bases between them.

This clonotype was detected a few times. V is TRBV27 and J is TRBJ1-2, with D unclear. The CDR3 covers 13 residues. Germline lookup yields CDR1 MNHEY and CDR2 SMNVEV (reference sequence). Trimming took 6 bases from V and 0 from J, leaving 8 bases between them. CDR3 region: CASSQNSNYGYTF. In DNA, the CDR3 is TGTGCCAGCAGCCAGAACTCTAACTATGGCTACACCTTC.

This clonotype appeared a few times. The chain couples TRBV20-1 to TRBJ1-4; 9 nucleotides line up with TRBD1. V shed 6 bases, J shed 8 bases, and the junction held 10 bases outside the gene matches. CDR3 length equals 14 residues. CDR1 is DFQATT and CDR2 is SNEGSKA in the germline V gene (reference sequence). Here the CDR3 reads CSASTGGAKEKLFF. CDR3 coding DNA: TGCAGTGCGTCCACAGGGGGCGCGAAGGAAAAACTGTTTTTT.

The CDR3 DNA is TGTGCCACCAGCAGAGTAGGCGGGTTTAACACCGGGGAGCTGTTTTTT. Translated: CATSRVGGFNTGELFF. This sequence joins TRBV15 and TRBJ2-2; weak D call: TRBD2 (5 bases). The V gene's germline CDR1 is LNHNV and CDR2 YYDKDF (reference sequence). The CDR3 extends over 16 amino acids. V was pared by 1 base and J by 2 bases, with 11 bases between.

This clonotype was counted ten times or more. The V call is TRBV12-3 or TRBV12-4, the J call TRBJ2-2, with a weak D call TRBD1 (6 bases). The length of the CDR3 is 13 residues. V gave up 2 bases and J gave up 7 bases, with 8 bases separating them. The CDR3 bases are TGTGCCAGCAGTTTACAGGGGTACGGGGAGCTGTTTTTT. Residues: CASSLQGYGELFF.

This clonotype was picked up a small number of times. This chain links TRBV24-1 with TRBJ2-7; D is undetermined. Trimming pared 4 bases from V and 0 bases from J, leaving 6 bases between. CDR1 and CDR2 (germline): KGHDR, SFDVKD. CDR3 size: 13 residues. The CDR3 nucleotides read TGTGCCACCAGTGAGCCCAGCTCCTACGAGCAGTACTTC. It translates to CATSEPSSYEQYF.

This chain links TRBV15 with TRBJ2-5; D gene unclear. CDR3 length: 14 amino acids. V lost 4 bases, J lost 5 bases, and 14 bases lay in between. CDR1 is LNHNV and CDR2 is YYDKDF in the germline V gene (reference sequence). CDR3 in DNA: TGTGCCACCAGCAAGATGGGAATTTACGAGACCCAGTACTTC. Amino acid sequence: CATSKMGIYETQYF.

This chain uses TRBV20-1 with TRBJ1-3; D gene uncertain. Germline CDR1 is DFQATT and CDR2 is SNEGSKA (reference sequence). The germline V and J ends were trimmed by 6 bases and 4 bases, with 13 bases remaining between them. The CDR3 has 13 residues. CDR3 in DNA: TGCAGTGCCCGGGCGACGGAGGGAAACACCATATATTTT. This sequence encodes CSARATEGNTIYF.

This clonotype was observed at least ten times. This sequence joins TRBV6-2 or TRBV6-3 and TRBJ2-7; 8 bases fit TRBD1. Germline CDR1 and CDR2: MNHEY and SVGEGT. The CDR3 loop spans 13 amino acids. Germline trimming cut 6 bases from V and 3 bases from J; bases unmatched to any gene: 4. CDR3 region: CASSRDRLYEQYV. The CDR3 DNA follows: TGTGCCAGCAGCCGGGACAGGCTCTACGAGCAGTACGTC.

This clonotype was found many times. This rearrangement joins TRBV3-1 to TRBJ1-1, with 7 positions matching TRBD1. Trimming removed 5 bases from V and 5 bases from J; junction bases left unmatched: 11. The CDR3 totals 15 residues. Germline V lookup: CDR1 LGHDT, CDR2 YNNKEL (reference sequence). This CDR3 is CASSAITGAATEAFF. The CDR3 DNA sequence: TGTGCCAGCAGCGCAATTACAGGGGCGGCGACTGAAGCTTTCTTT.

This clonotype has a count of ten or more. The J gene is TRBJ1-5, the V gene TRBV12-3 or TRBV12-4, with 10 positions matching TRBD1. The V and J ends lost 6 bases and 5 bases, in that order; junction bases with no gene match: 7. CDR3 size: 15 residues. CDR3 in amino acids: CASSKGQGWDQPQHF. The CDR3 bases are TGTGCCAGCAGCAAGGGACAGGGGTGGGATCAGCCCCAGCATTTT.

This chain's CDR3 is CASSVQGRMNTEAFF. CDR3 DNA sequence: TGTGCCAGCAGCGTACAGGGGAGGATGAACACTGAAGCTTTCTTT. J is TRBJ1-1 and V is TRBV9; TRBD1 is a possible D gene (6 bases). This CDR3 is 15 amino acids long. Looked up from germline, CDR1 is SGDLS and CDR2 is YYNGEE. Trimming pared 1 base from V and 0 bases from J, leaving 10 bases between.

In this sample, this clonotype turned up many times. Here the CDR3 reads CASSLNAGGPNEQFF. The CDR3 coding sequence is TGTGCCAGCAGCTTAAATGCGGGAGGGCCGAATGAGCAGTTCTTC. The V gene is TRBV7-2, the J gene TRBJ2-1; 9 positions agree with TRBD2. Germline lookup yields CDR1 SGHTA and CDR2 FQGNSA. The trim removed 2 bases at V and 7 bases at J, leaving 6 bases unmatched. CDR3 length: 15 residues. The full variable domain, in which reference TRBV7-2 and TRBJ2-1 provide the parts outside the CDR3, is GAGVSQSPSNKVTEKGKDVELRCDPISGHTALYWYRQSLGQGLEFLIYFQGNSAPDKSGLPSDRFSAERTGGSVSTLTIQRTQQEDSAVYLCASSLNAGGPNEQFFGPGTRLTVL.

The table lists this clonotype with many counts. V gene TRBV20-1 combines with J gene TRBJ2-3; a possible D gene is TRBD2 (7 bases). With 6 bases removed from V and 3 bases from J, the gap between germline ends came to 19 bases. CDR1 and CDR2 from the germline V gene are DFQATT and SNEGSKA (reference sequence). CDR3 length: 15 residues. CDR3 region: CSAPPGRDITDTQYF. In DNA, the CDR3 is TGCAGTGCCCCCCCAGGGAGGGACATAACAGATACGCAGTATTTT.

There are many counts of this clonotype. The V gene is TRBV12-3 or TRBV12-4, the J gene TRBJ1-1; tentatively, D is TRBD1 (5 bases). The CDR3 has 12 amino acids. V was cut by 6 bases and J by 4 bases, with 9 bases left in between. The CDR3 here is CASRGLSTEAFF. DNA for the CDR3: TGTGCCAGCAGGGGGCTGAGCACTGAAGCTTTCTTT.

This clonotype was seen many times. V gene TRBV6-2 or TRBV6-3 combines with J gene TRBJ2-1; 8 nucleotides agree with TRBD2. V shed 6 bases, J shed 2 bases, and the junction held 12 bases outside the gene matches. Germline CDR1 MNHEY, CDR2 SVGEGT. The CDR3 is 17 amino acids. The CDR3 protein is CASSLRGLAAAYNEQFF. Here the CDR3 DNA reads TGTGCCAGCAGCCTAAGAGGACTAGCTGCCGCCTACAATGAGCAGTTCTTC.

The chain links TRBV28 to TRBJ2-4; D remains ambiguous. In germline, CDR1 is MDHEN, CDR2 SYDVKM. Trimming took off 2 bases at V and 1 base at J, with 12 bases between the two ends. This CDR3 has 16 residues. The CDR3 protein is CASSLPTVGAKNIQYF. The CDR3, as DNA: TGTGCCAGCAGTTTACCGACGGTTGGGGCCAAAAACATTCAGTACTTC. The whole variable domain, filled in from reference TRBV28 and TRBJ2-4, reads DVKVTQSSRYLVKRTGEKVFLECVQDMDHENMFWYRQDPGLGLRLIYFSYDVKMKEKGDIPEGYSVSREKKERFSLILESASTNQTSMYLCASSLPTVGAKNIQYFGAGTRLSVL.

This clonotype was detected many times. CDR3 sequence: CASRGEGYGYTF. The CDR3 nucleotides read TGTGCCAGCAGGGGAGAAGGGTATGGCTACACCTTC. This chain connects TRBV5-6 to TRBJ1-2; no clear D. Trimming removed 5 bases from V and 5 bases from J, with 10 bases in between. From germline, CDR1 is SGHDT and CDR2 YYEEEE. This CDR3 is built from 12 residues. Supplemented by reference TRBV5-6 and TRBJ1-2, the full variable domain reads DAGVTQSPTHLIKTRGQQVTLRCSPKSGHDTVSWYQQALGQGPQFIFQYYEEEERQRGNFPDRFSGHQFPNYSSELNVNALLLGDSALYLCASRGEGYGYTFGSGTRLTVV.

This clonotype has a count of ten or more. The chain carries TRBV20-1 and TRBJ1-2; tentative D call: TRBD1 (5 bases). Germline CDR1 DFQATT, CDR2 SNEGSKA (reference sequence). Trimming took off 3 bases at V and 4 bases at J, with 18 bases between the two ends. This CDR3 contains 15 residues. The chain's CDR3 is CSARLAGAGTYGYTF. The CDR3 DNA reads as TGCAGTGCTAGGCTTGCTGGAGCAGGGACCTATGGCTACACCTTC.

The V and J genes are TRBV29-1 and TRBJ2-7; 9 bases map to TRBD1. CDR3 length equals 13 residues. J was trimmed by 5 bases and V by 3 bases; bases with no gene match: 5. Germline V gene lookup returns CDR1 SQVTM and CDR2 ANQGSEA. CDR3 coding DNA: TGCAGCGTTGAGCTGGACAGGGGAGACGAGCAGTACTTC. Translated: CSVELDRGDEQYF.

A few counts support this clonotype. The chain employs TRBV10-1 and TRBJ2-7; possible D gene TRBD2, 5 bases. This CDR3 contains 14 residues. The V end was cut by 3 bases, the J end by 4 bases, with 13 bases between. CDR1 is WNHNN, CDR2 SYGVQD, per germline (reference sequence). In nucleotides, the CDR3 is TGCGCCAGCAGTGATGGGAGAGACCCTTACGAGCAGTACTTC. Translated: CASSDGRDPYEQYF.